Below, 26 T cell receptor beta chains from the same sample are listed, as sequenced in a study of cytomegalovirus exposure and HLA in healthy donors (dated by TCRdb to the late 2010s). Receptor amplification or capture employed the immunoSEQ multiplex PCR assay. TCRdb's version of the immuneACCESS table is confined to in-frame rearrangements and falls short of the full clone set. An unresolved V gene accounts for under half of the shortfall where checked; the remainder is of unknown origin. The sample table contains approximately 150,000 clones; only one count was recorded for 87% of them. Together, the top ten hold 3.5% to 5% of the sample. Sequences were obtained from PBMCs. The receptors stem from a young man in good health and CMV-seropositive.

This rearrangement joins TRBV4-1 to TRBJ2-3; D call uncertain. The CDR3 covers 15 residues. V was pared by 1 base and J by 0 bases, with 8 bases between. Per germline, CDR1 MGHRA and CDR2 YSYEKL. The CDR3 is CASSQGAASTDTQYF. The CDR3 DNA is TGCGCCAGCAGCCAAGGGGCAGCTAGCACAGATACGCAGTATTTT.

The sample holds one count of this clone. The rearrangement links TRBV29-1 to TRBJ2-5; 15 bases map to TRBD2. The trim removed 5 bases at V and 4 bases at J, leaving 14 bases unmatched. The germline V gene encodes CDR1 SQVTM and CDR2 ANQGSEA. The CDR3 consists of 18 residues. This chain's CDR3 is CSVQGLAGGPWVAETQYF. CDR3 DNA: TGCAGCGTTCAGGGACTAGCGGGGGGCCCTTGGGTCGCAGAGACCCAGTACTTC.

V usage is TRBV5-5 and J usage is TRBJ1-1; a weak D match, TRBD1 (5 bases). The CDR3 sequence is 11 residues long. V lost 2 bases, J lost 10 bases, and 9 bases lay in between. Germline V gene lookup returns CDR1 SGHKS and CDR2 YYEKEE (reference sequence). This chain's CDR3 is CASSFGQGAFF. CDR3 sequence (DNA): TGTGCCAGCAGCTTTGGGCAGGGAGCTTTCTTT.

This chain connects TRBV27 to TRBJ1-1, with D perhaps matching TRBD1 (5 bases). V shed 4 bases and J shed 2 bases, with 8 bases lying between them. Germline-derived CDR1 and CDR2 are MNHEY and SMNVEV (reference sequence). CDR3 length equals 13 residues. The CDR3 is CASSSQGNTEAFF. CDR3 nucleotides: TGTGCCAGCAGTTCGCAGGGAAACACTGAAGCTTTCTTT.

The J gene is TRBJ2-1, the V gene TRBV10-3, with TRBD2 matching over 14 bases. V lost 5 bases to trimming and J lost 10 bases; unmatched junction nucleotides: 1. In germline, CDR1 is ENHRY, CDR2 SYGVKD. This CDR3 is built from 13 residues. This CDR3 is CAISRTSGGEQFF. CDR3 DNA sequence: TGTGCCATCAGTCGGACTAGCGGGGGGGAGCAGTTCTTC.

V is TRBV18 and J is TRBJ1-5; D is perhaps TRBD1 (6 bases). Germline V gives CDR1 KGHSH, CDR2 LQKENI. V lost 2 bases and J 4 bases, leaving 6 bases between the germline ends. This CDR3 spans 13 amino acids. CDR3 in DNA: TGTGCCAGCTCACCAGGACAGAATCAGCCCCAGCATTTT. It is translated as CASSPGQNQPQHF.

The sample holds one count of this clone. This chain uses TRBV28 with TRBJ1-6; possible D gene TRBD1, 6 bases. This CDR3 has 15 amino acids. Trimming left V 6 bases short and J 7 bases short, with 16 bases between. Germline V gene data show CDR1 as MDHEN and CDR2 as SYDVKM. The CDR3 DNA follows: TGTGCCAGCAGACCCTCAGAGGGGGGGAATTCACCCCTCCACTTT. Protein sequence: CASRPSEGGNSPLHF.

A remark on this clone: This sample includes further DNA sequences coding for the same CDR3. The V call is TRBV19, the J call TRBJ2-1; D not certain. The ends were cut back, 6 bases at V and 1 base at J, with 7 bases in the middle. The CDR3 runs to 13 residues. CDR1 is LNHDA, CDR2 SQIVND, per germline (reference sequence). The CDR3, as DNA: TGTGCCAGTAGCGGTTCTTCCTACAATGAGCAGTTCTTC. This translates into CASSGSSYNEQFF.

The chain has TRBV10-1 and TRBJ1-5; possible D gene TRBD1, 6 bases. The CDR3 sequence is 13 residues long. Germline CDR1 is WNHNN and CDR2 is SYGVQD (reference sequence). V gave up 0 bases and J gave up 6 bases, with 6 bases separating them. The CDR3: CASSESGGQPQHF. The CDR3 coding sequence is TGCGCCAGCAGTGAGTCAGGGGGTCAGCCCCAGCATTTT.

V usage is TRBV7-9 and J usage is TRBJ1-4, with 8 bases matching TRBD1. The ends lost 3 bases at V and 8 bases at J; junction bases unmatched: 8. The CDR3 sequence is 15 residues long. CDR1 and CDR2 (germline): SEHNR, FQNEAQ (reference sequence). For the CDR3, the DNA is TGTGCCAGCAGCTTTGCCGGACAGGGTGGGGAAAAACTGTTTTTT. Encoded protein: CASSFAGQGGEKLFF.

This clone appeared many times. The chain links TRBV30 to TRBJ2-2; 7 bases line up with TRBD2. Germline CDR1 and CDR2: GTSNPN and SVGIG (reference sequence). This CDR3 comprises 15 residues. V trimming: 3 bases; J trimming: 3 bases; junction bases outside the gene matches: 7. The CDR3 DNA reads TGTGCCTGGAGGCTAGCGGAGACGGACACCGGGGAGCTGTTTTTT. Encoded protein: CAWRLAETDTGELFF.

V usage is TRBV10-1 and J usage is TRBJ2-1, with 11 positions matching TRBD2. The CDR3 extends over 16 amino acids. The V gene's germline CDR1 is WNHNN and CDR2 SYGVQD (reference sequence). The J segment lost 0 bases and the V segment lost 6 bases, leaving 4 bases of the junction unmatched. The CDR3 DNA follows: TGCGCCAGCAGGCGACTAGCGGGAAACTCCTACAATGAGCAGTTCTTC. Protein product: CASRRLAGNSYNEQFF.

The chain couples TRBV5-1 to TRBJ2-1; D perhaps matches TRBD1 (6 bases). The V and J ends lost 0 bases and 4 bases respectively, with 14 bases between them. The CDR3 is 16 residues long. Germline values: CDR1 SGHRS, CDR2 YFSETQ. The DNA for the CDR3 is TGCGCCAGCAGCTTGGGGCAGGGGTTTTTATACAATGAGCAGTTCTTC. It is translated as CASSLGQGFLYNEQFF.

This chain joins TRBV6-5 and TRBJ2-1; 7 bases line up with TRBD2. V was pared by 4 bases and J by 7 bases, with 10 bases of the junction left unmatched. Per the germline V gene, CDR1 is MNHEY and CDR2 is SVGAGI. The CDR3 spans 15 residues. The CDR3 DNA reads TGTGCCAGCAGTTCTCCGAGCGGGACCGGGAATGAGCAGTTCTTC. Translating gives CASSSPSGTGNEQFF.

The CDR3 here is CASSNVAGAAGELFF. The CDR3 DNA sequence: TGTGCCAGTAGTAACGTAGCGGGAGCGGCCGGGGAGCTGTTTTTT. The chain carries TRBV19 and TRBJ2-2; 9 bases are shared with TRBD2. The CDR3 contains 15 residues. The germline V gene encodes CDR1 LNHDA and CDR2 SQIVND (reference sequence). The V segment lost 4 bases and the J segment 6 bases; nucleotides outside the gene matches: 6. Full variable domain (outside the CDR3, taken from reference TRBV19 and TRBJ2-2): DGGITQSPKYLFRKEGQNVTLSCEQNLNHDAMYWYRQDPGQGLRLIYYSQIVNDFQKGDIAEGYSVSREKKESFPLTVTSAQKNPTAFYLCASSNVAGAAGELFFGEGSRLTVL.

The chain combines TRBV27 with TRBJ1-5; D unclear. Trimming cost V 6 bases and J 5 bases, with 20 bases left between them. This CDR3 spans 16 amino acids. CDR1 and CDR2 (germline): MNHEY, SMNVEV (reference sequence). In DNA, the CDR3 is TGTGCCAGCAGATCTTTCGCCGGTCCCCTATATCAGCCCCAGCATTTT. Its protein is CASRSFAGPLYQPQHF.

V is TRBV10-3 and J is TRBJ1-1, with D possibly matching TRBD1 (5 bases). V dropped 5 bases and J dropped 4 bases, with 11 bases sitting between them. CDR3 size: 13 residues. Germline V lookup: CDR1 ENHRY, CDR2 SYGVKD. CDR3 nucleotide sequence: TGTGCCATCAGTTCCCTGGGGGGCACTGAAGCTTTCTTT. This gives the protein CAISSLGGTEAFF.

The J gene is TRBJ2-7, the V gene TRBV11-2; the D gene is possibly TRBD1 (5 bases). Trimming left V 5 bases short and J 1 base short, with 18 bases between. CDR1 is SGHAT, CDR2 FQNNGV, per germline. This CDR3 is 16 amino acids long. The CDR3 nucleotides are TGTGCCAGCAGCCCCTTGAAGGGGCGAGGATCCTACGAGCAGTACTTC. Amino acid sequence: CASSPLKGRGSYEQYF.

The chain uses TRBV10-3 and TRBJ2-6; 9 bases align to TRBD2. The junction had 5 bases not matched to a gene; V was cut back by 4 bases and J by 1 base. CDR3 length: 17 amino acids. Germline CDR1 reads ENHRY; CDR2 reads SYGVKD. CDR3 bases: TGTGCCATCAGTGGGCAGGGACTAGCTTCTGGGGCCAACGTCCTGACTTTC. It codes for CAISGQGLASGANVLTF.

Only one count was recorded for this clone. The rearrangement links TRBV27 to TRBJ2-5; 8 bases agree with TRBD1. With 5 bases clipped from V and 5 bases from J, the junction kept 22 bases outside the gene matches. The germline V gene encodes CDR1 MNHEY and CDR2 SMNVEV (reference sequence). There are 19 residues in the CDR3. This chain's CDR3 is CASSPAGTGLSGTFETQYF. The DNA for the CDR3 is TGTGCCAGCAGTCCAGCCGGGACAGGATTAAGCGGTACCTTTGAGACCCAGTACTTC.

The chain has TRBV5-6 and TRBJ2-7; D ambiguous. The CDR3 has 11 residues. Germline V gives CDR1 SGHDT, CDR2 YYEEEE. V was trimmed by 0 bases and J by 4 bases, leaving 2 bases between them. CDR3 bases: TGTGCCAGCAGCTTGGCTTACGAGCAGTACTTC. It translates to CASSLAYEQYF. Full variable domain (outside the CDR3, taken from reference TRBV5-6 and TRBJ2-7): DAGVTQSPTHLIKTRGQQVTLRCSPKSGHDTVSWYQQALGQGPQFIFQYYEEEERQRGNFPDRFSGHQFPNYSSELNVNALLLGDSALYLCASSLAYEQYFGPGTRLTVT.

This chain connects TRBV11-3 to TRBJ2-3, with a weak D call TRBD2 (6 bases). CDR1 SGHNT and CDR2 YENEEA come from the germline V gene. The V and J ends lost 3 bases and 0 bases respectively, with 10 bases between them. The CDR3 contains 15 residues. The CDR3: CASSLTGESTDTQYF. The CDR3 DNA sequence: TGTGCCAGCAGCTTGACGGGGGAAAGCACAGATACGCAGTATTTT.

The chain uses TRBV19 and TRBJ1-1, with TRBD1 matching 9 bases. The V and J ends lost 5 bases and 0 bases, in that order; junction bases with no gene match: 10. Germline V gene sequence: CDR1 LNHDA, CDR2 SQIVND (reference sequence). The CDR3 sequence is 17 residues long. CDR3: CASSPLTGGKVNTEAFF. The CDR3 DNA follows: TGTGCCAGTAGTCCCTTGACAGGGGGGAAAGTGAACACTGAAGCTTTCTTT.

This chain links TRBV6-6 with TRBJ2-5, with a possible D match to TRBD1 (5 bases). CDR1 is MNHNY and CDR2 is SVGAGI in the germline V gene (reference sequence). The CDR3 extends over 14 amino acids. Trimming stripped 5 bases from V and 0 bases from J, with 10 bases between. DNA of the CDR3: TGTGCCAGCAGTCAGGGTGGGAACCAAGAGACCCAGTACTTC. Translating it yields CASSQGGNQETQYF.

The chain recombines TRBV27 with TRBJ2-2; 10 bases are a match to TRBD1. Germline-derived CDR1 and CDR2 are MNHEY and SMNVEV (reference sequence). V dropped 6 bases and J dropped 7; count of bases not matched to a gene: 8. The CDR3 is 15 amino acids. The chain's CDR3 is CASSPEGQGHGELFF. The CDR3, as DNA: TGTGCCAGCAGCCCTGAGGGACAGGGGCACGGGGAGCTGTTTTTT.

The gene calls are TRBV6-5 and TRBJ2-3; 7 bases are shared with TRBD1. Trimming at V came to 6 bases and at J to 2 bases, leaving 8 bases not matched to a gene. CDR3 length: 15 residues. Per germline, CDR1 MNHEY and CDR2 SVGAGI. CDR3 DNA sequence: TGTGCCAGCAGGAACGACAGGGTCAACACAGATACGCAGTATTTT. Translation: CASRNDRVNTDTQYF.